A single sample is the source of the 30 T cell receptor beta chains below, sequenced in a study of T cells in tumors after PD-1 blockade. Libraries were prepared by immunoSEQ multiplex PCR; TCRdb keeps only in-frame clonotypes and omits some of them. Of approximately 60,000 clones listed, 74% were seen once; the top ten hold about 4.8%. This sample comprised PBMCs, obtained after anti-PD-1 treatment. Every receptor here comes from a human donor with basal cell carcinoma.

The CDR3 loop is CASSYERGGLWTEAFF. CDR3 bases: TGTGCCAGCAGTTACGAGCGAGGCGGTCTATGGACTGAAGCTTTCTTT. The chain carries TRBV6-5 and TRBJ1-1, with D unclear. The CDR3 is 16 residues long. Trimming removed 2 bases from V and 5 bases from J, with 18 bases in between. Germline V lookup: CDR1 MNHEY, CDR2 SVGAGI.

For this clone: One end of the junction is discordant with germline, which a read error may explain. Within the sample, other DNA sequences also encode this same CDR3. The chain is built from TRBV18 and TRBJ1-6; TRBD1 is a possible D gene (5 bases). The CDR3 has 15 residues. Germline V CDR1 and CDR2: KGHSH, LQKENI. CDR3 loop: CASSPRDGSNSPLHF. Written as DNA, the CDR3 is TGCGCCAGCTCGCCCCGGGACGGAAGTAATTCACCCCTCCACTTT.

As for this clone: The sample holds other DNA sequences that translate to the same CDR3. This chain connects TRBV7-9 to TRBJ2-3; D possibly corresponds to TRBD1 (6 bases). Trimming cost V 5 bases and J 3 bases, with 12 bases left between them. The CDR3 sequence is 14 residues long. The germline V gene encodes CDR1 SEHNR and CDR2 FQNEAQ (reference sequence). The CDR3 DNA reads TGTGCCAGCAGCCGCAGGGGCGCAACAGATACGCAGTATTTT. It translates to CASSRRGATDTQYF.

This clone appeared a few times. The genes are TRBV3-1 (or the pseudogene TRBV3-2) and TRBJ2-7; D possibly corresponds to TRBD1 (5 bases). The CDR3 has 14 residues. The germline V gene encodes CDR1 LGHDT and CDR2 YNNKEL (reference sequence). The V gene lost 4 bases and the J gene lost 0 bases, with 10 bases spanning the gap. The CDR3 loop reads CASSRGSPSYEQYF. The DNA of the CDR3 is TGTGCCAGCAGCCGGGGCAGCCCCTCCTACGAGCAGTACTTC.

CDR3 sequence: CASSPVSSLPQHF. CDR3 DNA sequence: TGTGCCAGCAGCCCCGTTTCTAGTTTGCCCCAGCATTTT. The rearrangement uses TRBV7-9 and TRBJ1-5; D gene unclear. This CDR3 is 13 amino acids long. Trimming left V 5 bases short and J 9 bases short, with 14 bases between. The germline gives CDR1 SEHNR, CDR2 FQNEAQ (reference sequence).

The chain joins TRBV10-2 to TRBJ2-1; tentative D call: TRBD2 (5 bases). Germline CDR1 and CDR2: WSHSY and SAAADI. The CDR3 contains 14 residues. Trimming shortened V by 3 bases and J by 7 bases, and 13 bases separated the two germline ends. The CDR3 coding sequence is TGCGCCAGCAGTGAAGGAGTCAGGAGGAATGAGCAGTTCTTC. As protein: CASSEGVRRNEQFF.

This clone was detected only a few times. The V gene is TRBV7-2, the J gene TRBJ1-1, with D perhaps TRBD1 (6 bases). This CDR3 contains 13 residues. Germline V gives CDR1 SGHTA, CDR2 FQGNSA. The V end was cut by 6 bases, the J end by 7 bases, with 15 bases between. The CDR3 region has the DNA TGTGCCAGCAGACTCGGAACAGGGTTTGAAGCTTTCTTT. This gives the protein CASRLGTGFEAFF.

This clone is labeled medium-sized. The chain joins TRBV7-2 to TRBJ1-5, with 7 bases aligning to TRBD1. Germline V gene data show CDR1 as SGHTA and CDR2 as FQGNSA. J was trimmed by 4 bases and V by 4 bases; bases with no gene match: 7. CDR3 length: 15 amino acids. The CDR3 sequence is CASSSGGGRNQPQHF. The DNA of the CDR3 is TGTGCCAGCAGCTCTGGAGGGGGCAGGAATCAGCCCCAGCATTTT.

This rearrangement joins TRBV19 to TRBJ1-2; 7 nucleotides align to TRBD1. V trimming: 2 bases; J trimming: 2 bases; junction bases outside the gene matches: 5. Germline V CDR1 and CDR2: LNHDA, SQIVND (reference sequence). This CDR3 contains 15 residues. The DNA for the CDR3 is TGTGCCAGTAGTATATGGGACAGCCAAAACTATGGCTACACCTTC. Protein sequence: CASSIWDSQNYGYTF.

V is TRBV25-1 and J is TRBJ1-6; D ambiguous. This CDR3 is 15 amino acids long. Trimming pared 1 base from V and 0 bases from J, leaving 4 bases between. Germline CDR1 and CDR2: MGHDK and SYGVNS. As DNA, the CDR3 is TGTGCCAGCAGTGAATGGAGCTCCTATAATTCACCCCTCCACTTT. Its translation is CASSEWSSYNSPLHF.

This rearrangement joins TRBV10-3 to TRBJ1-2, with D uncertain. This CDR3 is 12 amino acids long. Germline CDR1 and CDR2: ENHRY and SYGVKD. With 3 bases removed from V and 12 bases from J, the gap between germline ends came to 14 bases. The CDR3 here is CAISEGPGGNTF. Written as DNA, the CDR3 is TGTGCCATCAGTGAAGGCCCAGGAGGGAACACCTTC.

The V gene is TRBV6-2 or TRBV6-3, the J gene TRBJ1-1; 8 nucleotides match TRBD1. The CDR3 consists of 14 residues. V dropped 4 bases and J dropped 4; count of bases not matched to a gene: 5. Germline V gives CDR1 MNHEY, CDR2 SVGEGT. CDR3 sequence (DNA): TGTGCCAGCAGTTTGGACAGGGCGGGCACTGAAGCTTTCTTT. It codes for CASSLDRAGTEAFF.

This CDR3 reads CASRDSMNTEAFF. The CDR3 DNA is TGTGCCAGCAGGGACAGCATGAACACTGAAGCTTTCTTT. V is TRBV27 and J is TRBJ1-1; a possible D gene is TRBD1 (6 bases). V lost 6 bases to trimming and J lost 0 bases, with 8 bases between them. The CDR3 covers 13 residues. The germline V gene encodes CDR1 MNHEY and CDR2 SMNVEV (reference sequence).

The V call is TRBV28, the J call TRBJ1-2; TRBD1 might be the D (6 bases). CDR3 size: 12 residues. The germline V gene encodes CDR1 MDHEN and CDR2 SYDVKM. V lost 5 bases to trimming and J lost 8 bases, with 12 bases between them. CDR3 loop: CASSVQGRGYTF. For the CDR3, the DNA is TGTGCCAGCAGTGTACAGGGACGGGGCTACACCTTC.

This chain joins TRBV5-1 and TRBJ2-1; D possibly corresponds to TRBD1 (5 bases). CDR1 SGHRS and CDR2 YFSETQ come from the germline V gene. Trimming stripped 0 bases from V and 8 bases from J, with 12 bases between. This CDR3 comprises 14 residues. The CDR3 is CASSLAGKSHEQFF. The DNA of the CDR3 is TGCGCCAGCAGCTTGGCAGGGAAGAGCCATGAGCAGTTCTTC.

J is TRBJ1-5 and V is TRBV30; 9 positions agree with TRBD1. The germline gives CDR1 GTSNPN, CDR2 SVGIG (reference sequence). This CDR3 region has 15 residues. V was pared by 3 bases and J by 6 bases, with 9 bases of the junction left unmatched. This chain's CDR3 is CAWSKTGGGGQPQHF. The CDR3 DNA reads as TGTGCCTGGAGCAAGACAGGGGGTGGGGGTCAGCCCCAGCATTTT. Using reference TRBV30 and TRBJ1-5 for the parts outside the CDR3, the full variable domain is SQTIHQWPATLVQPVGSPLSLECTVEGTSNPNLYWYRQAAGRGLQLLFYSVGIGQISSEVPQNLSASRPQDRQFILSSKKLLLSDSGFYLCAWSKTGGGGQPQHFGDGTRLSIL.

The chain recombines TRBV4-1 with TRBJ2-3; D is ambiguous. V was pared by 1 base and J by 0 bases, with 8 bases between. Germline loops: CDR1 MGHRA, CDR2 YSYEKL. This CDR3 has 15 amino acids. This CDR3 reads CASSQGRISTDTQYF. The CDR3 DNA reads TGCGCCAGCAGCCAAGGAAGGATAAGCACAGATACGCAGTATTTT.

The V gene is TRBV4-1, the J gene TRBJ1-4, with D perhaps matching TRBD1 (6 bases). The germline V gene has CDR1 MGHRA and CDR2 YSYEKL. V was pared by 4 bases and J by 8 bases, with 20 bases between. The CDR3 consists of 16 residues. In DNA, the CDR3 is TGCGCCAGCAGCCGGGCCCTGGGGGCAAGAGGAGAAAAACTGTTTTTT. Protein product: CASSRALGARGEKLFF.

The CDR3 DNA follows: TGTGCCAGCAGCCCCACCGGGGGAAGGCGAGTACGGAACACCGGGGAGCTGTTTTTT. Protein sequence: CASSPTGGRRVRNTGELFF. This chain uses TRBV28 with TRBJ2-2, with a tentative D call TRBD2 (6 bases). This CDR3 has 19 amino acids. CDR1 is MDHEN and CDR2 is SYDVKM in the germline V gene. The germline V and J ends were trimmed by 6 bases and 1 base, with 24 bases remaining between them.

This rearrangement joins TRBV6-6 to TRBJ2-1, with 7 nucleotides matching TRBD2. CDR1 MNHNY and CDR2 SVGAGI come from the germline V gene (reference sequence). The CDR3 contains 16 residues. V lost 2 bases to trimming and J lost 7 bases; unmatched junction nucleotides: 11. CDR3 amino acids: CASSYGAGVTGNEQFF. The CDR3 DNA is TGTGCCAGCAGTTACGGTGCGGGGGTCACGGGGAATGAGCAGTTCTTC.

The J gene is TRBJ1-3, the V gene TRBV12-2; the listed D gene, TRBD1, was not tested against the DNA. TRBV12-2 is assigned pseudogene status. The CDR3 extends over 15 amino acids. The CDR3 loop is CASRSRQGAGNTIYF. The DNA of the CDR3 is TGTGCAAGTCGCTCACGACAGGGCGCTGGAAACACCATATATTTT.

This clone was seen a few times. The chain has TRBV30 and TRBJ1-1; no clear D. The ends were cut back, 2 bases at V and 1 base at J, with 14 bases in the middle. The germline V gene has CDR1 GTSNPN and CDR2 SVGIG (reference sequence). The CDR3 has 15 amino acids. CDR3 nucleotide sequence: TGTGCCTGGAGTTTTTGGCAGCCAACGAACACTGAAGCTTTCTTT. It is translated as CAWSFWQPTNTEAFF.

The genes are TRBV30 and TRBJ1-1, with D perhaps TRBD1 (6 bases). V lost 3 bases and J lost 6, with 17 bases in between. CDR1 is GTSNPN, CDR2 SVGIG, per germline (reference sequence). The CDR3 totals 14 residues. As DNA, the CDR3 is TGTGCCTGGAGGGGGGACACCTATTCTGCTGAAGCTTTCTTT. Residues: CAWRGDTYSAEAFF. Drawing the rest from reference TRBV30 and TRBJ1-1, the complete variable domain is SQTIHQWPATLVQPVGSPLSLECTVEGTSNPNLYWYRQAAGRGLQLLFYSVGIGQISSEVPQNLSASRPQDRQFILSSKKLLLSDSGFYLCAWRGDTYSAEAFFGQGTRLTVV.

With respect to this clone: Other DNA sequences in this specimen translate into the identical CDR3. V usage is TRBV18 and J usage is TRBJ1-1; D not certain. The CDR3 has 11 residues. Germline V lookup: CDR1 KGHSH, CDR2 LQKENI. Trimming stripped 4 bases from V and 0 bases from J, with 0 bases between. The CDR3 protein is CASSLNTEAFF. The CDR3 region has the DNA TGTGCCAGCTCACTGAACACTGAAGCTTTCTTT. The full variable domain, rest sourced from reference TRBV18 and TRBJ1-1, is NAGVMQNPRHLVRRRGQEARLRCSPMKGHSHVYWYRQLPEEGLKFMVYLQKENIIDESGMPKERFSAEFPKEGPSILRIQQVVRGDSAAYFCASSLNTEAFFGQGTRLTVV.

The chain combines TRBV4-2 with TRBJ2-2, with D maybe TRBD1 (6 bases). The CDR3 has 13 amino acids. V was trimmed by 5 bases and J by 7 bases, leaving 11 bases between them. Per germline, CDR1 LGHNA and CDR2 YNFKEQ. In nucleotides, the CDR3 is TGTGCCAGCAGCATTAAGGGGGTCGGGGAGCTGTTTTTT. Translated, it gives CASSIKGVGELFF.

This chain links TRBV7-6 with TRBJ2-1, with TRBD2 matching over 15 bases. J gave up 7 bases and V 4 bases, and 8 bases lay outside the gene matches. This CDR3 has 17 residues. CDR1 SGHVS and CDR2 FNYEAQ come from the germline V gene. In DNA, the CDR3 is TGTGCCAGCAGCTCCTCTGGGACTAGCGGGGGGTTGAATGAGCAGTTCTTC. Its translation: CASSSSGTSGGLNEQFF. The entire variable domain, with the rest obtained from reference TRBV7-6 and TRBJ2-1, is as follows: GAGVSQSPRYKVTKRGQDVALRCDPISGHVSLYWYRQALGQGPEFLTYFNYEAQQDKSGLPNDRFSAERPEGSISTLTIQRTEQRDSAMYRCASSSSGTSGGLNEQFFGPGTRLTVL.

The CDR3 nucleotides read TGTGCCAGCAGCCCAAGGAGCGGGGGGCCGAACACCGGGGAGCTGTTTTTT. Amino acid sequence: CASSPRSGGPNTGELFF. The chain carries TRBV7-2 and TRBJ2-2; 9 bases align to TRBD2. The germline CDR1 and CDR2 sequences are SGHTA and FQGNSA. CDR3 size: 17 residues. V trimming: 5 bases; J trimming: 0 bases; junction bases outside the gene matches: 7.

The chain employs TRBV9 and TRBJ2-7; 8 bases are a match to TRBD1. The junction had 8 bases not matched to a gene; V was cut back by 2 bases and J by 7 bases. The CDR3 is made up of 14 amino acids. Germline V gene sequence: CDR1 SGDLS, CDR2 YYNGEE. This CDR3 is CASSVGQGLFEQYF. CDR3 coding DNA: TGTGCCAGCAGCGTTGGACAGGGTTTATTTGAGCAGTACTTC.

The V call is TRBV2, the J call TRBJ1-2; D possibly corresponds to TRBD1 (6 bases). Germline V gives CDR1 SNHLY, CDR2 FYNNEI. V was shortened by 7 bases and J by 4 bases, with 10 bases between the two germline ends. CDR3 length equals 12 residues. This chain's CDR3 is CASTRDIYGYTF. The CDR3 coding sequence is TGTGCCAGCACCCGGGACATCTATGGCTACACCTTC.

The chain is built from TRBV6-5 and TRBJ2-3; D ambiguous. Germline CDR1 reads MNHEY; CDR2 reads SVGAGI. The CDR3 extends over 13 amino acids. Trimming pared 8 bases from V and 7 bases from J, leaving 16 bases between. This CDR3 reads CASQSNLANTQYF. In DNA form, the CDR3 reads TGTGCCAGCCAATCAAATTTGGCTAATACGCAGTATTTT.